This T cell receptor (beta chain) was profiled in a study of a mutant IDH1 vaccine in newly diagnosed glioma. Libraries were prepared by immunoSEQ multiplex PCR; TCRdb keeps only in-frame clonotypes and omits some of them. The table records tens of thousands of clones, roughly 85% of them present only once. The time point: week 35, safety follow-up. A single vaccine dose contained 300 ug of mutant IDH1 20-mer peptide, and topical imiquimod was used with it. On this clone itself: Its antigen is not known.

With 8 bases removed from V and 0 bases from J, the gap between germline ends came to 7 bases. This CDR3 region has 12 residues. Germline CDR1 SEHNR, CDR2 FQNEAQ (reference sequence). The sample consisted of PBMCs, taken from a glioma patient whose treatment included an IDH1 peptide vaccine. This TCR came from a woman between 18 and 29 years old with glioma. This chain uses TRBV7-9 with TRBJ1-2; D is uncertain. The CDR3 is CASGRANYGYTF. For the CDR3, the DNA is TGTGCCAGCGGAAGAGCTAACTATGGCTACACCTTC.